The present TCR beta chain was sequenced within a study of blood T cell repertoires in COVID-19. On the study more broadly: Whether acute or convalescent, the COVID-19 samples came from the United States, Italy and Spain. PBMCs, B-cell-depleted T cells, or T cells were the source of the cDNA or gDNA that made up the material.

Per the study methods: The assay estimated nucleated cells by amplifying reference gene primers. This table comes from immunoSEQ multiplex PCR, and its TCRdb copy is limited to in-frame clones, with some not included. The V and J calls and clone size are taken from that table; D and trimming were inferred from the DNA. Among more than 150,000 clones listed, around four fifths were seen once. This CDR3 region has 15 residues. V trimming: 1 base; J trimming: 4 bases; junction bases outside the gene matches: 4. The germline CDR1 and CDR2 sequences are KGHDR and SFDVKD. Sequences were obtained from peripheral blood. The origin of this receptor is a woman aged 55-70 years with acute or convalescent COVID-19. The chain is built from TRBV24-1 and TRBJ1-2; TRBD1 agrees at 8 bases. Here the CDR3 DNA reads TGTGCCACCAGTGATTTCGGACAGGGCAGCTATGGCTACACCTTC. Its translation is CATSDFGQGSYGYTF.